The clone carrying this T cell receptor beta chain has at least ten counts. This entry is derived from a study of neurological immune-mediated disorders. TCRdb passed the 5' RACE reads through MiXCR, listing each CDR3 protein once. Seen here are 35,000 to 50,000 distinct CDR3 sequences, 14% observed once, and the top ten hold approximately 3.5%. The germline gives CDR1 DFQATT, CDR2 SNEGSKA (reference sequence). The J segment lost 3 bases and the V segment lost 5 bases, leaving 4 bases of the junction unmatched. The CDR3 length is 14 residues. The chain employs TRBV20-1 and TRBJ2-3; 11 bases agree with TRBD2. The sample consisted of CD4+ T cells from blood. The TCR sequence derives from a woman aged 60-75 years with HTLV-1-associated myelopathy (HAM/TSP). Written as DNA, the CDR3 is TGCAGTGCTGGACTAGCGGGTCTTACAGATACGCAGTATTTT. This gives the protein CSAGLAGLTDTQYF.